This T cell receptor beta chain was sequenced for a study of early T cells in non-severe SARS-CoV-2 infection (dated by TCRdb to about 2021). Regarding the study in general: Because TCR sequencing was done on bulk RNA from unsorted whole blood, the alpha and beta chains could not be paired. Beyond this particular receptor, the publication reports: VDJdb matching was skewed toward anti-spike CD8 responses, so virus-specific expansions were likely underestimated and private and CD4 specificities were missed.

This was a case-control study nested in a cohort of healthcare workers in London, UK, who had nasopharyngeal swab PCR tests and blood samples taken every week. Healthcare workers were recruited during the week of the UK lockdown, between 23 and 31 March 2020, and followed weekly for up to about 15 weeks. Library preparation was by 5' RACE. TCRdb shows the sequencer as NextSeq 500. Unique molecular identifiers were attached to individual cDNA molecules in the TCR library protocol so that sequencing error and PCR bias could be corrected. Both TCR alpha and beta chains were sequenced, and tight co-correlation was observed between alpha and beta sequence abundances in each sample. As for the authors' bioinformatics: Decombinator V4 was used to annotate the V gene, J gene and CDR3 of the TCR sequences. Expanded TCRs were defined as changing significantly between any two time points under a Poisson model with p below 0.0001. Abundances of TCRs were expressed as counts per million after normalisation to the total number of TCRs sequenced in each sample. MAIT TCRs were defined by TRAV1-2 paired with TRAJ12, TRAJ20 or TRAJ33, and iNKT TCRs by TRAV10 paired with TRAJ18. VDJdb, accessed on 1 November 2021, was searched for TCRs annotated for CMV, EBV and SARS-CoV-2, and TCRs annotated for more than one antigen were excluded. TCRdb reprocessed the public reads (quality trimming at Q25 with fastp, clone calling with MiXCR) and kept in-frame beta chains. One record per CDR3 amino acid sequence lists the most common genes and DNA. These V and J calls rely on TCRdb rather than the paper's analysis. A total of 65,000 to 85,000 distinct CDR3 sequences appear in this sample, roughly 12% of them only once. Of the sample, about 1.1% falls within the top ten clones.

From its cysteine to its phenylalanine, the CDR3 spans 16 amino acids. Only the CDR3 portion is preserved as DNA: 48 bases, with reading frame beginning at the first base. Germline trimming: 7 bases from V, 6 bases from J; junction bases outside gene matches: 11. From a lookup of the germline V gene, CDR1 and CDR2 are MDHEN and SYDVKM. This clonotype came up a few times. Its antigen is still unknown. Qualities for individual bases were not recorded, and no much larger clone is one base off. This receptor was taken from an adult who was a healthcare worker with PCR-confirmed SARS-CoV-2 infection or an uninfected control (not recorded which). Sequences were obtained from whole blood. Recombination linked TRBV28 to TRBJ1-5; 11 central bases correspond to TRBD1. The nucleotide sequence reads as follows: TGTGCCAGCAACATTCCGGGACAGGGGGTGTTTCAGCCCCAGCATTTT. Its amino acids are CASNIPGQGVFQPQHF. Beyond the CDR3, the reference TRBV28 and TRBJ1-5 genes provide the residues; the full variable domain reads: DVKVTQSSRYLVKRTGEKVFLECVQDMDHENMFWYRQDPGLGLRLIYFSYDVKMKEKGDIPEGYSVSREKKERFSLILESASTNQTSMYLCASNIPGQGVFQPQHFGDGTRLSIL.